Following are 26 T cell receptor beta chains from one sample sequenced in a study of OX40 agonist ivuxolimab in advanced cancers. Produced via immunoSEQ multiplex PCR; TCRdb's table is partial and in-frame only. The table lists fewer than 20,000 clones, about four fifths of them singletons. The sequencing here drew on CD4+ or CD8+ T cells sorted from blood, taken in a trial of the OX40 agonist ivuxolimab. All receptors come from an adult with an advanced solid tumor such as melanoma, head and neck, liver or kidney cancer.

V usage is TRBV20-1 and J usage is TRBJ1-2; D remains ambiguous. The V gene's germline CDR1 is DFQATT and CDR2 SNEGSKA (reference sequence). The CDR3 is 8 residues long. V lost 7 bases to trimming and J lost 5 bases, with 2 bases between them. CDR3 residues: CSGYGYTF. DNA for the CDR3: TGCAGTGGGTATGGCTACACCTTC.

The chain uses TRBV9 and TRBJ1-6; D gene unclear. The CDR3 consists of 13 residues. Germline V gives CDR1 SGDLS, CDR2 YYNGEE. V was cut by 1 base and J by 7 bases, with 6 bases left in between. The CDR3 loop reads CASSVRGNSPLHF. CDR3 DNA sequence: TGTGCCAGCAGCGTAAGAGGGAATTCACCCCTCCACTTT.

The J gene is TRBJ2-7, the V gene TRBV5-1; 8 nucleotides match TRBD1. This CDR3 is 14 amino acids long. J was trimmed by 2 bases and V by 5 bases; bases with no gene match: 6. Looked up from germline, CDR1 is SGHRS and CDR2 is YFSETQ. The CDR3 DNA sequence: TGCGCCAGCAGACCCGGACAGGGAGCCTACGAGCAGTACTTC. Translated, it gives CASRPGQGAYEQYF.

This clone occurred once. This chain connects TRBV5-4 to TRBJ1-6; the D is unclear. V lost 0 bases, J lost 10 bases, and 8 bases lay in between. The CDR3 contains 13 residues. Germline V gives CDR1 SGHNT, CDR2 YYREEE (reference sequence). The CDR3 DNA is TGTGCCAGCAGCTTGGACTCTGGATCACCCCTCCACTTT. Amino acids: CASSLDSGSPLHF.

The chain uses TRBV18 and TRBJ2-5; 8 positions match TRBD1. The length of the CDR3 is 16 residues. The junction had 11 bases not matched to a gene; V was cut back by 3 bases and J by 5 bases. Germline CDR1 and CDR2: KGHSH and LQKENI. CDR3 sequence reads: CASSPLRSGGFETQYF. The CDR3 DNA is TGTGCCAGCTCACCGCTTCGGTCAGGGGGCTTTGAGACCCAGTACTTC.

The chain is built from TRBV7-3 and TRBJ2-5, with 8 bases matching TRBD1. Per germline, CDR1 SGHTA and CDR2 FQGTGA. Trimming removed 3 bases from V and 1 base from J; junction bases left unmatched: 4. CDR3 length: 15 residues. The CDR3 coding sequence is TGTGCCAGCAGCTTGACCGGGACAGGCCAAGAGACCCAGTACTTC. As protein: CASSLTGTGQETQYF.

The rearrangement links TRBV6-4 to TRBJ1-1, with D hard to call. The CDR3 extends over 12 amino acids. Germline V gives CDR1 MRHNA, CDR2 SNTAGT. V lost 0 bases and J lost 7, with 6 bases in between. This CDR3 is CASSDSRVEAFF. The DNA for the CDR3 is TGTGCCAGCAGTGACTCGCGGGTTGAAGCTTTCTTT.

The V call is TRBV2, the J call TRBJ2-6; D remains unclear. The CDR3 is 16 residues long. Germline lookup yields CDR1 SNHLY and CDR2 FYNNEI. The V and J ends lost 6 bases and 0 bases respectively, with 12 bases between them. Here the CDR3 DNA reads TGTGCCAGCAGCGGCGGACGGTTCTCTGGGGCCAACGTCCTGACTTTC. Translating it yields CASSGGRFSGANVLTF.

The chain couples TRBV6-5 to TRBJ2-2; no reliable D call. The germline V and J ends were trimmed by 6 bases and 6 bases, with 5 bases remaining between them. The germline CDR1 and CDR2 sequences are MNHEY and SVGAGI. The CDR3 sequence is 11 residues long. The CDR3 loop reads CASRTAGELFF. The CDR3 nucleotides are TGTGCCAGCAGGACGGCCGGGGAGCTGTTTTTT.

The chain is built from TRBV5-4 and TRBJ1-1; no reliable D call. Trimming left V 5 bases short and J 8 bases short, with 19 bases between. CDR3 length: 14 residues. Germline V gives CDR1 SGHNT, CDR2 YYREEE (reference sequence). The CDR3, as DNA: TGTGCCAGCAGACATCGGCGGAACGACATCGAAGCTTTCTTT. This encodes CASRHRRNDIEAFF.

The chain couples TRBV19 to TRBJ2-5, with a possible D match to TRBD1 (5 bases). With the DNA end fitting TRBJ2-7 better, the J assignment may be wrong. CDR1 and CDR2 from the germline V gene are LNHDA and SQIVND (reference sequence). This CDR3 has 13 amino acids. The CDR3 bases are TGTGCCTCATCGCAGGGTTCCTTCTACGAGCAGTACTTC. Translating it yields CASSQGSFYEQYF.

V and J are TRBV4-2 and TRBJ1-4, with 11 positions matching TRBD1. Germline V gene lookup returns CDR1 LGHNA and CDR2 YNFKEQ. The length of the CDR3 is 15 residues. V shed 1 base, J shed 7 bases, and the junction held 2 bases outside the gene matches. CDR3 DNA sequence: TGTGCCAGCAGCCAAGCAGGGACAGGGGGTGAAAAACTGTTTTTT. Residues: CASSQAGTGGEKLFF.

The rearrangement joins TRBV4-2 to TRBJ2-5; D is unclear. From germline, CDR1 is LGHNA and CDR2 YNFKEQ. CDR3 size: 13 residues. Trimming shortened V by 1 base and J by 7 bases, and 10 bases separated the two germline ends. Written as DNA, the CDR3 is TGTGCCAGCAGCCAAGCTCTGGAACGGACCCAGTACTTC. It yields the protein CASSQALERTQYF.

The table lists this clone with a count of one. The chain employs TRBV7-9 and TRBJ2-3; D is unclear. This CDR3 comprises 14 residues. Germline V gene data show CDR1 as SEHNR and CDR2 as FQNEAQ (reference sequence). V lost 3 bases and J lost 2, with 9 bases in between. CDR3 DNA: TGTGCCAGCAGCTTTTCGAGAGACACAGATACGCAGTATTTT. Its protein is CASSFSRDTDTQYF.

The chain combines TRBV19 with TRBJ2-1; no definite D call. From germline, CDR1 is LNHDA and CDR2 SQIVND (reference sequence). The V end lost 7 bases, the J end lost 2 bases, and 3 bases lay between the germline ends. The CDR3 is 11 amino acids. The DNA of the CDR3 is TGTGCCAGTAAGGCCTACAATGAGCAGTTCTTC. Translated, it gives CASKAYNEQFF.

This rearrangement joins TRBV9 to TRBJ2-3; possibly TRBD1 for D (6 bases). Germline lookup yields CDR1 SGDLS and CDR2 YYNGEE. The V end was cut by 3 bases, the J end by 1 base, with 12 bases between. The CDR3 length is 15 residues. CDR3 residues: CASSAGDGRTDTQYF. The CDR3 region has the DNA TGTGCCAGCAGCGCAGGGGACGGCCGCACAGATACGCAGTATTTT.

Comment on this clone: The sample has other DNA sequences that encode this CDR3 too. J is TRBJ2-7 and V is TRBV6-6; 9 bases fit TRBD1. The CDR3 extends over 14 amino acids. Germline CDR1 is MNHNY and CDR2 is SVGAGI (reference sequence). The CDR3 sequence: CASIKEPGQGAPSV. Here the CDR3 DNA reads TGTGCCAGCATCAAAGAGCCGGGACAGGGTGCCCCGAGCGTC.

The chain joins TRBV11-3 to TRBJ2-1; D ambiguous. V lost 5 bases, J lost 0 bases, and 14 bases lay in between. Per the germline V gene, CDR1 is SGHNT and CDR2 is YENEEA. This CDR3 contains 16 residues. The CDR3 DNA follows: TGTGCCAGCAGCCCTGACTCCCTTGTCTCCTACAATGAGCAGTTCTTC. Amino acid sequence: CASSPDSLVSYNEQFF.

CDR3: CASSHTARRPAETQYF. The CDR3 DNA sequence: TGTGCCAGTAGTCACACCGCGAGACGGCCGGCGGAGACCCAGTACTTC. The chain carries TRBV19 and TRBJ2-5; D remains unclear. From germline, CDR1 is LNHDA and CDR2 SQIVND (reference sequence). The CDR3 spans 16 residues. With 5 bases removed from V and 5 bases from J, the gap between germline ends came to 21 bases.

The chain links TRBV7-2 to TRBJ2-7; TRBD2 matches at 9 bases. Germline V gives CDR1 SGHTA, CDR2 FQGNSA. J gave up 3 bases and V 0 bases, and 6 bases lay outside the gene matches. The CDR3 totals 16 residues. CDR3 in amino acids: CASSLASGSGSYEQYF. DNA for the CDR3: TGTGCCAGCAGCTTAGCTTCGGGTAGCGGGAGCTACGAGCAGTACTTC.

The genes are TRBV27 and TRBJ2-3; perhaps TRBD2 as D (6 bases). V was pared by 6 bases and J by 2 bases, with 15 bases between. Germline assignment: CDR1 MNHEY and CDR2 SMNVEV (reference sequence). The CDR3 sequence is 15 residues long. The DNA of the CDR3 is TGTGCCAGCAGCCTCGGGACTTACCCCACAGATACGCAGTATTTT. Encoded protein: CASSLGTYPTDTQYF.

The rearrangement joins TRBV19 to TRBJ2-1, with 8 bases lining up with TRBD2. V gave up 8 bases and J gave up 6 bases; unmatched junction bases: 15. In germline, CDR1 is LNHDA, CDR2 SQIVND (reference sequence). This CDR3 comprises 16 residues. CDR3: CASLGGASEFSNEQFF. DNA of the CDR3: TGTGCCAGTCTCGGGGGGGCCTCTGAGTTCTCCAATGAGCAGTTCTTC.

The chain links TRBV19 to TRBJ2-6, with a possible D match to TRBD1 (6 bases). Germline V gives CDR1 LNHDA, CDR2 SQIVND (reference sequence). Trimming shortened V by 11 bases and J by 0 bases, and 20 bases separated the two germline ends. The CDR3 is 17 residues long. This CDR3 reads CAGGSRFLDSGANVLTF. For the CDR3, the DNA is TGTGCCGGGGGCTCGAGGTTTTTGGACTCTGGGGCCAACGTCCTGACTTTC. Combining the CDR3 with reference TRBV19 and TRBJ2-6 gives the whole variable domain DGGITQSPKYLFRKEGQNVTLSCEQNLNHDAMYWYRQDPGQGLRLIYYSQIVNDFQKGDIAEGYSVSREKKESFPLTVTSAQKNPTAFYLCAGGSRFLDSGANVLTFGAGSRLTVL.

The CDR3 loop is CASSVALAGNTGELFF. For the CDR3, the DNA is TGTGCCAGCAGCGTAGCACTAGCGGGAAACACCGGGGAGCTGTTTTTT. This sequence joins TRBV9 and TRBJ2-2, with 10 bases identical to TRBD2. The CDR3 has 16 amino acids. Germline V gene lookup returns CDR1 SGDLS and CDR2 YYNGEE. J lost 2 bases, V lost 0 bases, and 1 base had no gene match.

The chain couples TRBV7-3 to TRBJ2-1; the match to TRBD2 covers 7 bases. V lost 5 bases and J lost 5; bases outside the gene matches: 6. Germline values: CDR1 SGHTA, CDR2 FQGTGA. The CDR3 has 14 amino acids. CDR3 in amino acids: CASSPWTSHNEQFF. The CDR3 region has the DNA TGTGCCAGCAGCCCCTGGACTAGTCACAATGAGCAGTTCTTC.

This chain links TRBV5-6 with TRBJ2-3, with 9 bases matching TRBD1. Germline V gives CDR1 SGHDT, CDR2 YYEEEE. The CDR3 covers 15 residues. V lost 7 bases and J lost 5; bases outside the gene matches: 11. The CDR3 loop reads CASSRTGEKRDTQYF. The CDR3 nucleotides are TGTGCCAGCTCTCGGACAGGGGAGAAGAGAGATACGCAGTATTTT.